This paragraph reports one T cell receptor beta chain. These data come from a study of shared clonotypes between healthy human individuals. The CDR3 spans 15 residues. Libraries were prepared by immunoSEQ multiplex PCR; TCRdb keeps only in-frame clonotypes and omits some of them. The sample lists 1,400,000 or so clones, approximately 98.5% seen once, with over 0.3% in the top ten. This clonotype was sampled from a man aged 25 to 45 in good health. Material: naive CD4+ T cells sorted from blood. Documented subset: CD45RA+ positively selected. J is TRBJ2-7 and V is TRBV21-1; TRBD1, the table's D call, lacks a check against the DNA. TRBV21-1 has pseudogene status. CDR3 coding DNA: TGTGCCAGCAGCAATTTCTGGGGCCGAATCTACGAGCAGTACTTC. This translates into CASSNFWGRIYEQYF.